This T cell receptor (beta chain) is from a study of blood T cell repertoires in COVID-19. Repertoires were generated with immunoSEQ multiplex PCR, while TCRdb's copy carries only in-frame clones and drops some. The sample lists over 95,000 clones, roughly 81% occurring once. J was trimmed by 0 bases and V by 6 bases; bases with no gene match: 3. The CDR3 sequence is 15 residues long. Germline V lookup: CDR1 SGHAT, CDR2 FQDESV (reference sequence). This clonotype was obtained from a human donor in a cohort sampled during active COVID-19. This chain uses TRBV11-1 with TRBJ2-2; the match to TRBD2 covers 8 bases. The material sequenced was peripheral blood. CDR3 DNA: TGTGCCAGCAGAACTAGCGGCCCGAACACCGGGGAGCTGTTTTTT. It translates to CASRTSGPNTGELFF.